A single sample is the source of the 8 T cell receptor beta chains below, sequenced in a study of cytomegalovirus exposure and HLA in healthy donors. The PCR contained 60 Vbeta and 13 Jbeta primers. This table comes from immunoSEQ multiplex PCR, and its TCRdb copy is limited to in-frame clones, with some not included. The table lists around 150,000 clones, approximately 70% of them singletons. The sequencing input was PBMCs. Receptors originate from a woman aged 60 to 75 in good health and CMV-seronegative.

V gene TRBV7-6 combines with J gene TRBJ1-3; 9 positions match TRBD1. V was clipped by 1 base and J by 2 bases; unmatched bases: 0. Germline V lookup: CDR1 SGHVS, CDR2 FNYEAQ. This CDR3 comprises 15 residues. The CDR3, as DNA: TGTGCCAGCAGCTTAGACAGGGGGCCTGGAAACACCATATATTTT. Translation gives CASSLDRGPGNTIYF.

Of note for this clone: Mismatch with germline at one junction end may stem from a read error. The gene calls are TRBV5-1 and TRBJ1-1; TRBD1 matches 7 bases. This CDR3 is 14 amino acids long. Germline CDR1 is SGHRS and CDR2 is YFSETQ. CDR3 sequence (DNA): TGTGCCAGCAGCATGACAGGGATGAACACTGAAGCTTTCTTT. It translates to CASSMTGMNTEAFF.

Only one count was recorded for this clone. This chain uses TRBV7-8 with TRBJ1-1; D gene ambiguous. The germline CDR1 and CDR2 sequences are SGHVS and FQNEAQ. The CDR3 has 16 amino acids. Trimming left V 1 base short and J 0 bases short, with 12 bases between. The CDR3 is CASSLGAWSMNTEAFF. The CDR3 DNA follows: TGTGCCAGCAGCTTAGGGGCGTGGTCCATGAACACTGAAGCTTTCTTT.

This clone was counted once. The chain is built from TRBV5-1 and TRBJ1-2, with a possible D match to TRBD1 (5 bases). Germline assignment: CDR1 SGHRS and CDR2 YFSETQ. The CDR3 length is 16 residues. V was trimmed by 4 bases and J by 8 bases, leaving 24 bases between them. This chain's CDR3 is CASSLRTHSAQGGYTF. CDR3 nucleotides: TGCGCCAGCAGCCTCAGGACACACTCGGCCCAGGGAGGCTACACCTTC.

The chain couples TRBV12-2 to TRBJ2-1; the D call in the table, TRBD2, was not verified against the DNA. TRBV12-2 is recorded as a pseudogene. The CDR3 length is 17 residues. CDR3 in amino acids: CASRLATSGSKYNEQFF. DNA for the CDR3: TGTGCAAGTCGCTTAGCTACTAGCGGGAGTAAATACAATGAGCAGTTCTTC.

Comment on this clone: At one of its ends the junction is not consistent with the germline gene, which may arise from a read error. The gene calls are TRBV9 and TRBJ1-6; D might be TRBD1 (6 bases). The CDR3 is made up of 17 amino acids. Germline V gene sequence: CDR1 SGDLS, CDR2 YYNGEE. CDR3 sequence: CASGPPGGASGNSPLYF. The CDR3 coding sequence is TGTGCCAGCGGCCCCCCGGGGGGCGCTTCCGGTAATTCACCCCTCTACTTT.

The rearrangement links TRBV27 to TRBJ2-1; 11 bases map to TRBD2. From germline, CDR1 is MNHEY and CDR2 SMNVEV (reference sequence). V lost 6 bases and J lost 10; bases outside the gene matches: 11. The CDR3 has 15 residues. In DNA, the CDR3 is TGTGCCAGCAGGCAGACTAGCGGGGCGGCCTCGGAGCAGTTCTTC. Translated, it gives CASRQTSGAASEQFF.

V usage is TRBV6-5 and J usage is TRBJ2-7; perhaps TRBD2 as D (6 bases). Trimming took off 9 bases at V and 4 bases at J, with 22 bases between the two ends. CDR3 size: 15 residues. Germline V gene lookup returns CDR1 MNHEY and CDR2 SVGAGI. This CDR3 is CASSGRDHNPYEQYF. CDR3 DNA sequence: TGTGCCAGTAGCGGAAGGGACCACAACCCTTACGAGCAGTACTTC.